The rows below give T cell receptor beta chains drawn from one sample of a study of neurological immune-mediated disorders. TCRdb passed the 5' RACE reads through MiXCR, listing each CDR3 protein once. The sample carries approximately 47,000 distinct CDR3 sequences, about 13% recorded once. Material for sequencing was PBMCs. The receptors were gathered from a male donor with HTLV-1-associated myelopathy (HAM/TSP). The CDR3 runs from the conserved cysteine through the conserved F or W. The D gene is left open where the match is weak. Clone size appears in some rows only: once, few, many, or a class for an expanded clone.

>TRBJ1-5|TRBV20-1|TRBD1|many
CSAGTGIQPQHF
TGCAGTGCTGGGACAGGGATTCAGCCCCAGCATTTT
>TRBJ1-5|TRBV18|-|few
CASQGQFNQPQHF
TGTGCCAGTCAAGGACAGTTTAATCAGCCCCAGCATTTT
>TRBJ1-6|TRBV2|-|many
CASRSGGSPLHF
TGTGCCAGCAGGAGTGGAGGGTCACCCCTCCACTTT
>TRBJ2-3|TRBV5-8|-|many
CASSSLGRREADTQYF
TGTGCCAGCAGCTCGCTGGGACGAAGGGAAGCAGATACGCAGTATTTT
>TRBJ2-5|TRBV12-3/TRBV12-4|-|many
CASTPWGETQYF
TGTGCCAGCACCCCTTGGGGAGAGACCCAGTACTTC
>TRBJ2-5|TRBV7-8|-|many
CASSPRVALRETQYF
TGTGCCAGCAGCCCCCGGGTAGCCTTGAGGGAGACCCAGTACTTC
>TRBJ1-1|TRBV5-1|-|-
CASSADRNTEAFF
TGCGCCAGCAGCGCGGACAGGAACACTGAAGCTTTCTTT
>TRBJ2-3|TRBV9|-|many
CATGDTDTQYF
TGTGCCACCGGGGACACAGATACGCAGTATTTT
>TRBJ2-1|TRBV12-3/TRBV12-4|TRBD1|many
CASTSQGAMGNEQFF
TGTGCCAGCACGTCCCAGGGGGCAATGGGCAATGAGCAGTTCTTC
>TRBJ1-6|TRBV4-2|-|many
CASSKGASYNSPLHF
TGTGCCAGCAGCAAGGGCGCCTCCTATAATTCACCCCTCCACTTT
>TRBJ2-3|TRBV5-4|-|many
CASSISSTDTQYF
TGTGCCAGCAGCATTTCTAGCACAGATACGCAGTATTTT
>TRBJ2-5|TRBV20-1|-|many
CSASYSYQETQYF
TGCAGTGCTAGCTACAGTTACCAAGAGACCCAGTACTTC
>TRBJ1-6|TRBV7-2|-|many
CASSLETGANSPLHF
TGTGCCAGCAGCTTAGAGACAGGCGCCAATTCACCCCTCCACTTT
>TRBJ2-7|TRBV28|-|many
CASSLSGRTYEQYF
TGTGCCAGCAGTTTATCGGGCCGTACCTACGAGCAGTACTTC
>TRBJ2-1|TRBV29-1|-|few
CSVLSGPSYNEQFF
TGCAGCGTTCTCTCAGGCCCATCCTACAATGAGCAGTTCTTC
>TRBJ2-7|TRBV7-9|-|medium-sized
CASSPPRVPEQYF
TGTGCCAGCAGCCCCCCCAGGGTCCCCGAGCAGTACTTC
>TRBJ2-7|TRBV5-1|TRBD1|-
CASSSDRGVEQYF
TGCGCCAGCAGCTCCGACAGGGGCGTCGAGCAGTACTTC
>TRBJ2-5|TRBV4-3|-|many
CASSQDGIARETQYF
TGCGCCAGCAGCCAAGATGGAATAGCCCGGGAGACCCAGTACTTC
>TRBJ1-3|TRBV20-1|TRBD1|many
CSARTGSAAGNTIYF
TGCAGTGCTCGGACAGGGAGTGCCGCTGGAAACACCATATATTTT
>TRBJ2-7|TRBV20-1|TRBD2|many
CSASDLAGGFEQYF
TGCAGTGCTAGCGACCTAGCGGGGGGTTTCGAGCAGTACTTC
>TRBJ2-7|TRBV6-2/TRBV6-3|TRBD1|-
CASSYLSRDRGYEQYF
TGTGCCAGCAGTTACCTTTCTCGGGACAGGGGATACGAGCAGTACTTC
>TRBJ1-6|TRBV11-3|-|-
CASSQQGNNTPLHF
TGTGCCAGCAGCCAACAGGGTAACAATACACCCCTCCACTTT
>TRBJ2-3|TRBV2|-|many
CASRGRTDTQYF
TGTGCCAGCAGGGGGCGCACAGATACGCAGTATTTT
>TRBJ2-2|TRBV5-1|TRBD2|many
CASSLAVLAGPSLGNTGELFF
TGCGCCAGCAGCTTGGCCGTTCTAGCGGGGCCATCCTTGGGAAACACCGGGGAGCTGTTTTTT
>TRBJ1-6|TRBV6-2/TRBV6-3|-|many
CASSFRNPNSPLHF
TGTGCCAGCAGTTTCAGAAACCCCAATTCACCCCTCCACTTT
>TRBJ2-3|TRBV5-6|TRBD2|many
CASSLIAGGVTDTQYF
TGTGCCAGCAGCTTAATAGCGGGGGGGGTCACAGATACGCAGTATTTT
>TRBJ1-1|TRBV20-1|TRBD1|many
CRARGQPNTEAFF
TGCAGGGCTAGGGGGCAGCCGAACACTGAAGCTTTCTTT
>TRBJ1-1|TRBV10-3|TRBD1|many
CAISAGQVFNTEAFF
TGTGCCATCAGCGCTGGACAGGTTTTCAACACTGAAGCTTTCTTT
>TRBJ1-1|TRBV6-5|-|-
CASSSDLWNTEAFF
TGTGCCAGCAGTTCCGATCTCTGGAACACTGAAGCTTTCTTT
>TRBJ2-2|TRBV12-3/TRBV12-4|-|many
CASSLDAGELFF
TGTGCCAGCAGTTTAGATGCCGGGGAGCTGTTTTTT
>TRBJ1-1|TRBV7-8|-|many
CASSSSIQSRVGNTEAFF
TGTGCCAGCAGCTCCTCGATTCAGAGCAGGGTGGGGAACACTGAAGCTTTCTTT
>TRBJ1-4|TRBV20-1|-|many
CSATGEAGEKLFF
TGCAGTGCAACCGGGGAGGCGGGTGAAAAACTGTTTTTT
>TRBJ2-1|TRBV7-8|-|-
CASSLTGTYNEQFF
TGTGCCAGCAGCTTAACCGGGACTTACAATGAGCAGTTCTTC
>TRBJ1-6|TRBV6-6|-|many
CASWRGNSPLHF
TGTGCCAGCTGGCGTGGAAATTCACCCCTCCACTTT
>TRBJ1-1|TRBV12-3/TRBV12-4|-|many
CASSHVNRKNTEAFF
TGTGCCAGCAGTCATGTTAACAGGAAGAACACTGAAGCTTTCTTT
>TRBJ2-3|TRBV21-1|-|many
CASSKGMTGGADTQYF
TGTGCCAGCAGCAAAGGAATGACGGGGGGCGCAGATACGCAGTATTTT
>TRBJ2-1|TRBV20-1|-|medium-sized
CSANYNEQFF
TGCAGTGCTAACTACAATGAGCAGTTCTTC
>TRBJ2-3|TRBV29-1|-|many
CSVLYGGPHDTQYF
TGCAGCGTTCTGTACGGGGGCCCCCACGATACGCAGTATTTT
>TRBJ2-1|TRBV20-1|-|medium-sized
CSARALSSYNEQFF
TGCAGTGCTAGAGCCCTAAGCTCCTACAATGAGCAGTTCTTC
>TRBJ1-1|TRBV20-1|-|many
CSARIGGMNTEAFF
TGCAGTGCTAGGATCGGCGGCATGAACACTGAAGCTTTCTTT
>TRBJ2-5|TRBV18|-|-
CATAGGDEETQYF
TGTGCCACCGCAGGGGGGGACGAAGAGACCCAGTACTTC
>TRBJ2-7|TRBV7-9|TRBD1|many
CASSFRGQGSEQYF
TGTGCCAGCAGCTTTCGGGGACAGGGCTCCGAGCAGTACTTC
>TRBJ2-7|TRBV9|-|many
CASSVDNRDVEQYF
TGTGCCAGCAGCGTAGACAACAGGGACGTCGAGCAGTACTTC
>TRBJ1-6|TRBV5-1|-|many
CASSLDGSPLHF
TGCGCCAGCAGCTTGGATGGCTCACCCCTCCACTTT
>TRBJ2-7|TRBV20-1|-|-
CSVRDEASNEQYF
TGCAGTGTCCGGGACGAGGCGTCCAACGAGCAGTACTTC
>TRBJ1-4|TRBV29-1|-|many
CSAARGVHEKLFF
TGCAGCGCTGCCCGGGGAGTGCATGAAAAACTGTTTTTT
>TRBJ2-6|TRBV2|TRBD1|medium-sized
CASGGQGPTF
TGTGCCAGCGGTGGACAGGGCCCAACTTTC
>TRBJ1-5|TRBV7-8|-|many
CASSLWGESNQPQHF
TGTGCCAGCAGCTTATGGGGGGAAAGCAATCAGCCCCAGCATTTT
>TRBJ1-2|TRBV28|-|many
CASSLKVRGGTNYGYTF
TGTGCCAGCAGTTTAAAGGTCCGAGGCGGGACTAACTATGGCTACACCTTC
>TRBJ1-2|TRBV10-2|TRBD1|many
CASSMGQFYGYTF
TGCGCCAGCAGTATGGGACAGTTCTATGGCTACACCTTC
>TRBJ2-3|TRBV5-1|TRBD2|many
CASTGRGGATDTQYF
TGCGCCAGCACCGGACGCGGGGGGGCAACAGATACGCAGTATTTT